This T cell receptor (beta chain) was captured in a study of blood T cell repertoires in COVID-19. Per the authors' pipeline: Amplification of reference gene primers provided the estimated nucleated cell counts. Produced via immunoSEQ multiplex PCR; TCRdb's table is partial and in-frame only. Clone size and the V and J calls come from that table; the DNA yielded D and trimming. The sample has 200,000 to 250,000 clones; around nine tenths are singletons. Germline CDR1 reads SGHDT; CDR2 reads YYEEEE. After removal of 0 bases from V and 9 bases from J, the junction contained 11 bases not matched to a gene. The CDR3 has 16 residues.

The receptor's source is a woman in her fifties or sixties with acute or convalescent COVID-19. The sample taken for sequencing was peripheral blood. The V call is TRBV5-6, the J call TRBJ2-1, with 8 positions matching TRBD2. CDR3 in amino acids: CASSLGGTRRGGEQFF. DNA of the CDR3: TGTGCCAGCAGCTTGGGGGGGACTAGGAGGGGCGGTGAGCAGTTCTTC.